A selection of T cell receptor beta chains follows, all from one sample in a study of T-cell memory formation after mild COVID-19. TCRdb recomputed calls from the 5' RACE reads with MiXCR, one row per CDR3 protein. Among 80,000 to 90,000 distinct CDR3 sequences listed, nearly 25% were seen once. Sequencing was done on a sample of PBMCs or a T cell subset sorted from them (not recorded which). Receptor source: a man between 18 and 35 years old who had mild COVID-19 (a few samples of this study predate the infection). Cell type and time point are not known. The CDR3 runs from the conserved cysteine through the conserved F or W. A D gene is named only where the DNA matches it firmly. Rows may omit the clone size; those that give it use once, few, many or a size class.

d_gene | j_gene | v_gene | abundance | CDR3nt | CDR3aa
TRBD2 | TRBJ2-5 | TRBV10-2 | - | TGCGCCAGGAAGGGACTAGCGGTCCAGGAGACCCAGTACTTC | CARKGLAVQETQYF
- | TRBJ1-2 | TRBV7-9 | - | TGTGCGATCCCACAGGCCTATGGCTACACCTTC | CAIPQAYGYTF
TRBD1 | TRBJ2-7 | TRBV18 | - | TGTGCCAGCTCCAGGACAGGGGAAAGCGAGCAGTACTTC | CASSRTGESEQYF
TRBD2 | TRBJ2-1 | TRBV6-5 | - | TGTGCCAGCAGTTACAAGCGGGGGTTGGGGACTCCGGAGAGAAGGGAGCAGTTCTTC | CASSYKRGLGTPERREQFF
- | TRBJ2-7 | TRBV15 | once | TGTGCCACCAGCATGGACAGAGACTACGAGCAGTACTTC | CATSMDRDYEQYF
TRBD2 | TRBJ2-5 | TRBV6-5 | few | TGTGCCAGCAGTTCGACTAGCGGGGAAGGAGAGACCCAGTACTTC | CASSSTSGEGETQYF
TRBD2 | TRBJ2-1 | TRBV9 | few | TGTGCCAGCAGCGCGACGTCCCGGGGGGGCCTCTTGCATGAGCAGTTCTTC | CASSATSRGGLLHEQFF
TRBD1 | TRBJ1-5 | TRBV10-3 | - | TGTGCCATCAGTCCTGGACAGGCGGGCGTTAGCAATCAGCCCCAGCATTTT | CAISPGQAGVSNQPQHF
- | TRBJ1-5 | TRBV5-4 | - | TGTGCCAGCAGCTTGGGGGCAGGGGTTGATCAGCCCCAGCATTTT | CASSLGAGVDQPQHF
- | TRBJ2-1 | TRBV19 | - | TGTGCCAGTAGTAGATTGATCACCTCCTACAATGAGCAGTTCTTC | CASSRLITSYNEQFF
- | TRBJ1-2 | TRBV6-1 | few | TGTGCCAGCAGGGCCCGGGACACGCCCTATGGCTACACCTTC | CASRARDTPYGYTF
TRBD2 | TRBJ2-1 | TRBV5-1 | many | TGCGCCAGCAGCCCGGGACTAGCGGACGTAACCTACAATGAGCAGTTCTTC | CASSPGLADVTYNEQFF
TRBD2 | TRBJ2-7 | TRBV7-9 | - | TGTGCCAGCAGCTTAGGACAGGGACTAGCGGCTTACTTC | CASSLGQGLAAYF
TRBD2 | TRBJ2-2 | TRBV20-1 | - | TGCAGTGCTAGAGATCCCCGGGGGGGAACCGGGGAGCTGTTTTTT | CSARDPRGGTGELFF
- | TRBJ2-1 | TRBV4-1 | - | TGCGCCAGCAGCCAAGGGCCGGGCCGTAGCTCCTACAATGAGCAGTTCTTC | CASSQGPGRSSYNEQFF
TRBD1 | TRBJ1-2 | TRBV7-9 | - | TGTGCCAGCAGTAACCCGGGACAGGGACAGAATGGCTACACCTTC | CASSNPGQGQNGYTF
- | TRBJ2-5 | TRBV6-2/TRBV6-3 | - | TGTGCCAGCAGTTACCCCCCACAGACCCAGTACTTC | CASSYPPQTQYF
TRBD2 | TRBJ2-5 | TRBV7-6 | few | TGTGCCAGCAGCTTCCGGACTAGCGGGGGAGAGACCCAGTACTTC | CASSFRTSGGETQYF